A single sample gave rise to the 18 T cell receptor beta chains below, sequenced in a study of blood T cell repertoires in COVID-19. Generated by immunoSEQ multiplex PCR, the TCRdb table keeps only in-frame clones and is missing some. The repertoire includes about 200,000 clones, over 70% of them detected once, and approximately 8.7% sits in the top ten. The sequenced sample was peripheral blood. The origin of the receptors is a woman over 75 with acute or convalescent COVID-19.

The J gene is TRBJ1-2, the V gene TRBV19; D call uncertain. V was trimmed by 3 bases and J by 4 bases, leaving 12 bases between them. Germline CDR1 reads LNHDA; CDR2 reads SQIVND (reference sequence). The CDR3 length is 14 residues. Here the CDR3 reads CASSMRQRSYGYTF. The CDR3 nucleotides read TGTGCCAGTAGTATGAGGCAGCGCTCCTATGGCTACACCTTC.

The chain combines TRBV4-2 with TRBJ1-1, with D possibly matching TRBD1 (6 bases). This CDR3 is built from 17 residues. The V gene's germline CDR1 is LGHNA and CDR2 YNFKEQ. V lost 0 bases and J 3 bases, leaving 17 bases between the germline ends. CDR3 sequence reads: CASSQDLGAQGYTEAFF. In DNA form, the CDR3 reads TGTGCCAGCAGCCAAGATCTGGGGGCCCAGGGGTACACTGAAGCTTTCTTT.

This clone showed up many times. The rearrangement uses TRBV5-1 and TRBJ1-6; the D is unclear. The CDR3 has 14 amino acids. The germline CDR1 and CDR2 sequences are SGHRS and YFSETQ. Between the trimmed V and J ends, which lost 2 bases and 8 bases, there was a span of 11 bases. Here the CDR3 DNA reads TGCGCCAGCAGCTTTTCGCAGGATTATTCACCCCTCCACTTT. Its protein product is CASSFSQDYSPLHF.

The CDR3 loop reads CAYGQLSYEQYF. The CDR3 coding sequence is TGTGCCTATGGACAGCTCTCCTACGAGCAGTACTTC. This chain uses TRBV30 with TRBJ2-7, with D tentatively TRBD1 (6 bases). Germline lookup yields CDR1 GTSNPN and CDR2 SVGIG (reference sequence). Trimming left V 7 bases short and J 0 bases short, with 10 bases between. The CDR3 totals 12 residues.

This chain connects TRBV3-1 (or the pseudogene TRBV3-2) to TRBJ1-1, with TRBD1 matching over 9 bases. Trimming took 5 bases from V and 1 from J; bases not matched to a gene: 11. The CDR3 extends over 17 amino acids. Germline V CDR1 and CDR2: LGHDT, YNNKEL (reference sequence). CDR3: CASSGRPGTGKNTEAFF. The CDR3 coding sequence is TGTGCCAGCAGCGGACGTCCCGGGACAGGGAAGAACACTGAAGCTTTCTTT.

This sequence joins TRBV10-3 and TRBJ2-7; the match to TRBD2 covers 7 bases. CDR1 is ENHRY and CDR2 is SYGVKD in the germline V gene. This CDR3 is built from 17 residues. The junction had 14 bases not matched to a gene; V was cut back by 0 bases and J by 6 bases. The CDR3 here is CAISESFGRTSHGEQYF. CDR3 sequence (DNA): TGTGCCATCAGTGAGTCCTTTGGCCGGACTAGTCACGGCGAGCAGTACTTC.

The rearrangement uses TRBV5-4 and TRBJ1-1; D perhaps matches TRBD1 (5 bases). CDR3 length: 12 residues. The V end lost 4 bases, the J end lost 12 bases, and 16 bases lay between the germline ends. Germline CDR1 reads SGHNT; CDR2 reads YYREEE (reference sequence). The chain's CDR3 is CASSGAGERTFF. CDR3 coding DNA: TGTGCCAGCAGCGGGGCGGGGGAGCGGACTTTCTTT. Supplemented by reference TRBV5-4 and TRBJ1-1, the full variable domain reads ETGVTQSPTHLIKTRGQQVTLRCSSQSGHNTVSWYQQALGQGPQFIFQYYREEENGRGNFPPRFSGLQFPNYSSELNVNALELDDSALYLCASSGAGERTFFGQGTRLTVV.

This sequence joins TRBV5-8 and TRBJ2-3, with 7 positions matching TRBD1. The CDR3 is made up of 14 amino acids. The germline CDR1 and CDR2 sequences are SGHTS and YDEGEE. V dropped 4 bases and J dropped 6; count of bases not matched to a gene: 8. CDR3 amino acids: CASSARRGLDTQYF. The CDR3 region has the DNA TGTGCCAGCAGCGCCCGAAGGGGGCTGGATACGCAGTATTTT.

The chain combines TRBV5-1 with TRBJ2-5; possibly TRBD2 for D (5 bases). From germline, CDR1 is SGHRS and CDR2 YFSETQ. V was cut by 3 bases and J by 2 bases, with 14 bases left in between. The CDR3 sequence is 15 residues long. The CDR3 region has the DNA TGCGCCAGCAGCTGGGGTAGCGCGAGGCAAGAGACCCAGTACTTC. Its protein is CASSWGSARQETQYF.

The genes are TRBV6-5 and TRBJ1-1; TRBD1 agrees at 8 bases. The V and J ends lost 3 bases and 1 base, in that order; junction bases with no gene match: 4. This CDR3 is 15 amino acids long. Germline values: CDR1 MNHEY, CDR2 SVGAGI. Here the CDR3 reads CASSYWGTGNTEAFF. CDR3 sequence (DNA): TGTGCCAGCAGTTATTGGGGGACAGGGAACACTGAAGCTTTCTTT.

The chain is built from TRBV3-1 (or the pseudogene TRBV3-2) and TRBJ2-5; no reliable D call. The V end lost 0 bases, the J end lost 14 bases, and 13 bases lay between the germline ends. The CDR3 extends over 12 amino acids. Germline values: CDR1 LGHDT, CDR2 YNNKEL (reference sequence). CDR3 residues: CASSQDLSPCYF. The CDR3 DNA reads as TGTGCCAGCAGCCAAGATTTGAGCCCCTGTTACTTC.

This chain uses TRBV9 with TRBJ1-4; TRBD1 agrees at 11 bases. The junction had 4 bases not matched to a gene; V was cut back by 4 bases and J by 5 bases. CDR3 size: 15 residues. The germline V gene encodes CDR1 SGDLS and CDR2 YYNGEE. DNA for the CDR3: TGTGCCAGCAGCTCAAGGGACAGGGGGAATGAAAAACTGTTTTTT. As protein: CASSSRDRGNEKLFF.

The chain is built from TRBV28 and TRBJ1-4; D is ambiguous. The V end was cut by 5 bases, the J end by 5 bases, with 12 bases between. Germline V gives CDR1 MDHEN, CDR2 SYDVKM. The CDR3 spans 14 residues. The CDR3 DNA is TGTGCCAGCAGTCTCCCCGGCGGCAATGAAAAACTGTTTTTT. Translated: CASSLPGGNEKLFF. Based on the CDR3 plus reference TRBV28 and TRBJ1-4, the full variable domain is DVKVTQSSRYLVKRTGEKVFLECVQDMDHENMFWYRQDPGLGLRLIYFSYDVKMKEKGDIPEGYSVSREKKERFSLILESASTNQTSMYLCASSLPGGNEKLFFGSGTQLSVL.

The chain links TRBV7-9 to TRBJ1-5; D may be TRBD1 (5 bases). Germline loops: CDR1 SEHNR, CDR2 FQNEAQ (reference sequence). Trimming removed 2 bases at V and 5 bases at J, with 13 bases between. The CDR3 extends over 15 amino acids. CDR3 nucleotide sequence: TGTGCCAGCAGCTTATGGGTAGGGGAGGATCAGCCCCAGCATTTT. Protein sequence: CASSLWVGEDQPQHF.

V is TRBV5-1 and J is TRBJ2-6; 9 bases fit TRBD2. J lost 8 bases, V lost 7 bases, and 13 bases had no gene match. Germline V gene sequence: CDR1 SGHRS, CDR2 YFSETQ. The CDR3 runs to 16 residues. DNA of the CDR3: TGCGCCAGCTGCTGGCCGGGCGGGGGGGGCCCCAACGTCCTGACTTTC. Translating it yields CASCWPGGGGPNVLTF.

The rearrangement uses TRBV11-2 and TRBJ1-2, with TRBD1 matching 9 bases. This CDR3 is 14 amino acids long. V lost 1 base and J lost 6; bases outside the gene matches: 3. CDR1 SGHAT and CDR2 FQNNGV come from the germline V gene. CDR3 region: CASSLGTGVHGYTF. CDR3 bases: TGTGCCAGCAGCTTAGGGACAGGGGTCCATGGCTACACCTTC.

This clone was counted once. The chain is built from TRBV19 and TRBJ1-4; D remains ambiguous. Trimming pared 4 bases from V and 0 bases from J, leaving 9 bases between. The CDR3 sequence is 15 residues long. Germline loops: CDR1 LNHDA, CDR2 SQIVND (reference sequence). The CDR3 is CASSTRLTTNEKLFF. CDR3 DNA: TGTGCCAGTAGTACCAGGCTCACAACTAATGAAAAACTGTTTTTT. The whole variable domain, remainder taken from reference TRBV19 and TRBJ1-4, is DGGITQSPKYLFRKEGQNVTLSCEQNLNHDAMYWYRQDPGQGLRLIYYSQIVNDFQKGDIAEGYSVSREKKESFPLTVTSAQKNPTAFYLCASSTRLTTNEKLFFGSGTQLSVL.

The chain is built from TRBV5-4 and TRBJ2-2, with TRBD2 matching 7 bases. The CDR3 sequence is 15 residues long. J was trimmed by 6 bases and V by 0 bases; bases with no gene match: 5. Germline CDR1 is SGHNT and CDR2 is YYREEE (reference sequence). The CDR3 sequence is CASSLVLAGAGELFF. CDR3 nucleotide sequence: TGTGCCAGCAGCTTGGTGTTAGCGGGTGCCGGGGAGCTGTTTTTT.